Following are 30 T cell receptor beta chains from one sample sequenced in a study of T cells in Graves' hyperthyroidism and ophthalmopathy. The TCR beta CDR3 regions underwent amplification using RNA transcripts as the source. With the HTBI primer set, the TCR CDR3 went through a first round of RT-PCR. One entry per CDR3 protein results from TCRdb running MiXCR on the multiplex PCR reads. The repertoire consists of about 400,000 distinct CDR3 sequences, with 15% to 19% occurring once and the leading ten covering over 12%. Sequenced input: blood. The receptors derive from a woman aged 18-35 years with Graves' hyperthyroidism.

The V gene is TRBV25-1, the J gene TRBJ2-3; 9 nucleotides agree with TRBD2. The CDR3 has 15 residues. V was clipped by 6 bases and J by 4 bases; unmatched bases: 8. The germline V gene encodes CDR1 MGHDK and CDR2 SYGVNS. The CDR3: CASSLAGKGSDTQYF. The CDR3 DNA sequence: TGTGCCAGCAGCCTAGCGGGAAAGGGTTCAGATACGCAGTATTTT.

The chain couples TRBV12-3 or TRBV12-4 to TRBJ2-2, with 9 positions matching TRBD1. Trimming took 4 bases from V and 6 from J; bases not matched to a gene: 3. This CDR3 spans 14 amino acids. The chain's CDR3 is CASSWDREAGELFF. CDR3 DNA: TGTGCCAGCAGTTGGGACAGGGAAGCCGGGGAGCTGTTTTTT.

This clonotype was counted many times. The DNA for the CDR3 is TGCAGTGCTAGAGGGGATCTCGTCGGCACAGATACGCAGTATTTT. This sequence encodes CSARGDLVGTDTQYF. This sequence joins TRBV20-1 and TRBJ2-3; D gene unclear. Germline CDR1 and CDR2: DFQATT and SNEGSKA (reference sequence). Trimming removed 1 base from V and 1 base from J, with 12 bases in between. This CDR3 is 15 amino acids long.

This clonotype turned up a few times. The chain carries TRBV7-2 and TRBJ1-5, with 8 nucleotides matching TRBD1. With V trimmed by 3 bases and J by 6 bases, 1 base remained unmatched. This CDR3 contains 13 residues. The germline V gene encodes CDR1 SGHTA and CDR2 FQGNSA. CDR3 nucleotide sequence: TGTGCCAGCAGCTTCGACAGGGGTCAGCCCCAGCATTTT. It yields the protein CASSFDRGQPQHF.

The chain couples TRBV5-4 to TRBJ1-5; D is undetermined. Germline CDR1 SGHNT, CDR2 YYREEE (reference sequence). V was cut by 3 bases and J by 6 bases, with 19 bases left in between. The CDR3 spans 16 residues. CDR3 DNA sequence: TGTGCCAGCAGCTCCCTACCGAGTGCGGATGGTCAGCCCCAGCATTTT. Its translation is CASSSLPSADGQPQHF.

This clonotype was counted at least ten times. The gene calls are TRBV5-1 and TRBJ2-3; D remains ambiguous. V shed 2 bases and J shed 0 bases, with 10 bases lying between them. CDR1 is SGHRS, CDR2 YFSETQ, per germline. The CDR3 covers 15 residues. The CDR3 loop reads CASSFDVTSTDTQYF. The CDR3 DNA reads as TGCGCCAGCAGCTTCGACGTAACTAGCACAGATACGCAGTATTTT.

This clonotype occurred many times. The chain is built from TRBV6-1 and TRBJ1-1; D not certain. Per germline, CDR1 MNHNS and CDR2 SASEGT. The V end lost 8 bases, the J end lost 4 bases, and 14 bases lay between the germline ends. This CDR3 is built from 13 residues. For the CDR3, the DNA is TGTGCCAGCCATAGACTTCACGGCACTGAAGCTTTCTTT. Translation: CASHRLHGTEAFF.

J is TRBJ2-2 and V is TRBV7-6; 7 bases match TRBD2. With V trimmed by 2 bases and J by 0 bases, 6 bases remained unmatched. The CDR3 has 17 amino acids. Germline CDR1 reads SGHVS; CDR2 reads FNYEAQ. The CDR3 sequence is CASSLFAGVTNTGELFF. For the CDR3, the DNA is TGTGCCAGCAGCTTATTTGCGGGGGTAACGAACACCGGGGAGCTGTTTTTT.

This clonotype occurred many times. This chain uses TRBV3-1 with TRBJ1-1; 7 bases are a match to TRBD1. Per the germline V gene, CDR1 is LGHDT and CDR2 is YNNKEL (reference sequence). The CDR3 is 15 residues long. V lost 3 bases and J lost 1; bases outside the gene matches: 5. CDR3 sequence reads: CASSHSTGTNTEAFF. The CDR3 nucleotides read TGTGCCAGCAGCCACTCGACAGGGACGAACACTGAAGCTTTCTTT.

In its sample, this clonotype was seen a few times. The rearrangement uses TRBV7-2 and TRBJ2-5, with a weak D call TRBD1 (6 bases). With 4 bases removed from V and 4 bases from J, the gap between germline ends came to 13 bases. The CDR3 sequence is 14 residues long. Germline V gives CDR1 SGHTA, CDR2 FQGNSA. CDR3 DNA sequence: TGTGCCAGCAGCTCCAGGGGCAACAGAGAGACCCAGTACTTC. This codes for CASSSRGNRETQYF.

This clonotype was seen more than once but under ten times. The chain links TRBV6-1 to TRBJ2-1; 9 nucleotides line up with TRBD1. After removal of 5 bases from V and 10 bases from J, the junction contained 9 bases not matched to a gene. This CDR3 is built from 14 residues. Germline values: CDR1 MNHNS, CDR2 SASEGT. The CDR3 protein is CASSPGQGSGEQFF. The CDR3 coding sequence is TGTGCCAGCAGTCCGGGACAGGGTTCCGGGGAGCAGTTCTTC.

This clonotype was seen a handful of times. The rearrangement links TRBV20-1 to TRBJ2-7, with 14 bases lining up with TRBD2. The CDR3 totals 15 residues. Germline loops: CDR1 DFQATT, CDR2 SNEGSKA (reference sequence). Trimming at V came to 6 bases and at J to 6 bases, leaving 10 bases not matched to a gene. The CDR3 reads CSAPGLAGVNGEQYF. The CDR3 coding sequence is TGCAGTGCCCCGGGACTAGCGGGAGTTAATGGCGAGCAGTACTTC.

This clonotype was detected a few times. The CDR3, as DNA: TGTGCCAGCAGCAGAGAAGCGAACACTGAAGCTTTCTTT. Translating it yields CASSREANTEAFF. The chain employs TRBV5-4 and TRBJ1-1; the D is unclear. The germline V gene encodes CDR1 SGHNT and CDR2 YYREEE (reference sequence). The germline V and J ends were trimmed by 4 bases and 1 base, with 8 bases remaining between them. The CDR3 runs 13 residues. The variable domain in full, completed from reference TRBV5-4 and TRBJ1-1, reads ETGVTQSPTHLIKTRGQQVTLRCSSQSGHNTVSWYQQALGQGPQFIFQYYREEENGRGNFPPRFSGLQFPNYSSELNVNALELDDSALYLCASSREANTEAFFGQGTRLTVV.

This clonotype was counted at least ten times. The chain joins TRBV3-1 to TRBJ2-3; D may correspond to TRBD1 or TRBD2 (5 bases each). The CDR3 consists of 17 residues. Trimming stripped 4 bases from V and 0 bases from J, with 17 bases between. Germline CDR1 reads LGHDT; CDR2 reads YNNKEL (reference sequence). The DNA for the CDR3 is TGTGCCAGCAGCCCTGCCCGGGACCCCGGGAGCACAGATACGCAGTATTTT. Its translation: CASSPARDPGSTDTQYF.

This clonotype was seen only a few times. V usage is TRBV7-6 and J usage is TRBJ1-6; 7 nucleotides match TRBD1. Unmatched junction bases numbered 17, after V lost 5 bases and J lost 10 bases. The CDR3 totals 17 residues. From germline, CDR1 is SGHVS and CDR2 FNYEAQ. The CDR3 region is CASSPDPSTGARSPLHF. CDR3 sequence (DNA): TGTGCCAGCAGCCCCGATCCTTCTACAGGGGCGAGATCACCCCTCCACTTT.

This clonotype showed up many times. V and J are TRBV7-2 and TRBJ2-1; D is ambiguous. The CDR3 is made up of 13 amino acids. V was shortened by 1 base and J by 5 bases, with 6 bases between the two germline ends. The germline V gene has CDR1 SGHTA and CDR2 FQGNSA. The CDR3, as DNA: TGTGCCAGCAGCTTAGAACGGAACAATGAGCAGTTCTTC. It yields the protein CASSLERNNEQFF.

This clonotype was seen a few times. The chain uses TRBV20-1 and TRBJ2-7, with 9 bases aligning to TRBD2. J was trimmed by 2 bases and V by 4 bases; bases with no gene match: 6. Germline V gene data show CDR1 as DFQATT and CDR2 as SNEGSKA (reference sequence). This CDR3 spans 14 amino acids. The CDR3 nucleotides read TGCAGTGCTACCAAAAGCGGGAGGACCTACGAGCAGTACTTC. Translation gives CSATKSGRTYEQYF.

The V gene is TRBV6-1, the J gene TRBJ1-5; a possible D gene is TRBD1 (6 bases). The ends were cut back, 5 bases at V and 7 bases at J, with 18 bases in the middle. In germline, CDR1 is MNHNS, CDR2 SASEGT. The CDR3 sequence is 15 residues long. The CDR3 DNA reads TGTGCCAGCAGTTCGAGGGGGACCGCGACCCAGCCCCAGCATTTT. It encodes CASSSRGTATQPQHF.

The V and J genes are TRBV6-2 or TRBV6-3 and TRBJ1-1; the D is unclear. V lost 5 bases to trimming and J lost 4 bases, with 8 bases between them. Germline loops: CDR1 MNHEY, CDR2 SVGEGT. The CDR3 extends over 12 amino acids. In DNA, the CDR3 is TGTGCCAGCAGTCCGACGAGCACTGAAGCTTTCTTT. Translation: CASSPTSTEAFF.

This clonotype showed up just a few times. The chain joins TRBV19 to TRBJ1-2, with a weak D call TRBD1 (6 bases). The CDR3 loop spans 14 amino acids. Trimming pared 1 base from V and 7 bases from J, leaving 13 bases between. Germline-derived CDR1 and CDR2 are LNHDA and SQIVND (reference sequence). CDR3 sequence: CASSIGGTRGGYTF. In DNA, the CDR3 is TGTGCCAGTAGTATAGGCGGGACACGTGGTGGCTACACCTTC.

The CDR3 is CASSILGLAGGTDTQYF. The CDR3 region has the DNA TGTGCCAGTAGTATATTAGGACTAGCGGGAGGAACAGATACGCAGTATTTT. The chain recombines TRBV19 with TRBJ2-3; TRBD2 aligns across 14 bases. The CDR3 is made up of 17 amino acids. The junction had 4 bases not matched to a gene; V was cut back by 2 bases and J by 3 bases. In germline, CDR1 is LNHDA, CDR2 SQIVND (reference sequence).

This clonotype was recorded many times. V usage is TRBV5-1 and J usage is TRBJ2-3; possibly TRBD1 or TRBD2 for D (5 bases each). CDR1 and CDR2 from the germline V gene are SGHRS and YFSETQ. V was shortened by 4 bases and J by 0 bases, with 9 bases between the two germline ends. The CDR3 loop spans 14 amino acids. Here the CDR3 reads CASSRRDSTDTQYF. The CDR3 DNA follows: TGCGCCAGCAGCCGTCGGGACAGCACAGATACGCAGTATTTT.

The chain combines TRBV4-2 with TRBJ1-5, with TRBD1 matching 9 bases. The length of the CDR3 is 15 residues. V gave up 4 bases and J gave up 5 bases; unmatched junction bases: 6. From germline, CDR1 is LGHNA and CDR2 YNFKEQ. CDR3 bases: TGTGCCAGCAGCCCCCGGGACAGGGAGGATCAGCCCCAGCATTTT. Amino acid sequence: CASSPRDREDQPQHF.

The rearrangement uses TRBV6-2 or TRBV6-3 and TRBJ1-4, with unresolved D. CDR3 size: 14 residues. Trimming took 0 bases from V and 6 from J, leaving 8 bases between them. CDR1 is MNHEY, CDR2 SVGEGT, per germline. The CDR3 DNA reads as TGTGCCAGCAGTTACTCGATGGACCATGAAAAACTGTTTTTT. Protein: CASSYSMDHEKLFF.

This clonotype turned up a few times. This rearrangement joins TRBV27 to TRBJ2-7, with TRBD1 matching 11 bases. V trimming: 2 bases; J trimming: 5 bases; junction bases outside the gene matches: 8. Germline V gene sequence: CDR1 MNHEY, CDR2 SMNVEV (reference sequence). This CDR3 comprises 16 residues. CDR3 sequence (DNA): TGTGCCAGCAGTTTAGAACGGACAGGGGGCTTCAACGAGCAGTACTTC. Translated, it gives CASSLERTGGFNEQYF.

The J gene is TRBJ1-5, the V gene TRBV2; TRBD1 might be the D (5 bases). CDR3 length: 15 residues. The germline V gene has CDR1 SNHLY and CDR2 FYNNEI. V lost 1 base to trimming and J lost 6 bases, with 13 bases between them. CDR3 sequence (DNA): TGTGCCAGCAGTGAAGTCGTGGGGGTCCGTCAGCCCCAGCATTTT. Translation gives CASSEVVGVRQPQHF.

This clonotype was counted only a few times. The chain is built from TRBV12-3 or TRBV12-4 and TRBJ2-7; possible D gene TRBD1, 6 bases. With 3 bases removed from V and 2 bases from J, the gap between germline ends came to 11 bases. The CDR3 contains 14 residues. The CDR3 loop reads CASSLLQGAYEQYF. The CDR3 DNA reads TGTGCCAGCAGTTTGTTACAGGGTGCCTACGAGCAGTACTTC.

The chain is built from TRBV6-2 or TRBV6-3 and TRBJ1-1; D perhaps matches TRBD1 (5 bases). The CDR3 runs 10 residues. Trimming shortened V by 8 bases and J by 10 bases, and 11 bases separated the two germline ends. CDR1 is MNHEY, CDR2 SVGEGT, per germline. The chain's CDR3 is CASGTGLAFF. CDR3 nucleotides: TGTGCCAGCGGTACAGGCTTAGCTTTCTTT.

This chain uses TRBV3-1 with TRBJ2-1, with 7 bases aligning to TRBD2. Unmatched junction bases numbered 6, after V lost 4 bases and J lost 0 bases. The CDR3 totals 16 residues. The germline V gene has CDR1 LGHDT and CDR2 YNNKEL (reference sequence). CDR3 region: CASSPRGSFSYNEQFF. CDR3 coding DNA: TGTGCCAGCAGCCCTCGCGGGAGTTTCTCCTACAATGAGCAGTTCTTC.

This clonotype was found a few times. The chain combines TRBV19 with TRBJ1-1, with 10 bases that match TRBD1. V shed 6 bases and J 0 bases; nucleotides not matched to a gene: 7. CDR3 size: 16 residues. Germline V CDR1 and CDR2: LNHDA, SQIVND (reference sequence). The CDR3 sequence: CASSPIDRGLNTEAFF. In DNA, the CDR3 is TGTGCCAGTAGCCCGATAGACAGGGGGCTGAACACTGAAGCTTTCTTT.